The rows below give T cell receptor beta chains drawn from one sample of a study of Ad26.COV2.S vaccination and SARS-CoV-2 variants. Here immunoSEQ multiplex PCR was the method, and the copy in TCRdb shows in-frame clones only, minus some. This table has about 440,000 clones, around 88% appearing once. The sequenced sample was peripheral blood, obtained in a trial of Ad26.COV2.S vaccine versus placebo. The receptor set was obtained from a person aged 18 to 65 who received the Ad26.COV2.S COVID-19 vaccine or a placebo. Each CDR3 is given with its conserved first and last residue. Fields, in order: J gene, D gene, clone size, V gene, CDR3 protein, CDR3 DNA. D genes are given only for firm matches. Size is omitted from some rows. Given values are once, few, many or a class for expanded clones.

J gene: TRBJ1-2; D gene: -; clone size: -; V gene: TRBV6-2/TRBV6-3; CDR3 protein: CASSYPARDGYTF; CDR3 DNA: TGTGCCAGCAGTTACCCCGCAAGGGATGGCTACACCTTC
J gene: TRBJ2-7; D gene: -; clone size: -; V gene: TRBV5-1; CDR3 protein: CASSPVRGVTYEQYF; CDR3 DNA: TGCGCCAGCAGTCCCGTTCGGGGTGTAACCTACGAGCAGTACTTC
J gene: TRBJ2-7; D gene: -; clone size: -; V gene: TRBV14; CDR3 protein: CASSQSGGGYEQYF; CDR3 DNA: TGTGCCAGCAGCCAATCTGGGGGAGGATACGAGCAGTACTTC
J gene: TRBJ1-4; D gene: -; clone size: few; V gene: TRBV28; CDR3 protein: CASLGLPNEKLFF; CDR3 DNA: TGTGCCAGTCTTGGTCTTCCGAACGAAAAACTGTTTTTT
J gene: TRBJ1-6; D gene: -; clone size: -; V gene: TRBV30; CDR3 protein: CAWTQGHYDSPLHF; CDR3 DNA: TGTGCCTGGACCCAGGGACATTATGATTCACCCCTCCACTTT
J gene: TRBJ1-5; D gene: -; clone size: -; V gene: TRBV10-3; CDR3 protein: CAISESGQPQHF; CDR3 DNA: TGTGCCATCAGTGAGTCAGGGCAGCCCCAGCATTTT
J gene: TRBJ1-2; D gene: -; clone size: -; V gene: TRBV28; CDR3 protein: CASSLQVYYGYTF; CDR3 DNA: TGTGCCAGCAGTCTACAGGTGTACTATGGCTACACCTTC
J gene: TRBJ1-5; D gene: TRBD1; clone size: -; V gene: TRBV7-9; CDR3 protein: CASSEYGTGVSNQPQHF; CDR3 DNA: TGTGCCAGCAGCGAGTATGGGACAGGGGTGTCCAATCAGCCCCAGCATTTT
J gene: TRBJ1-1; D gene: TRBD1; clone size: -; V gene: TRBV7-9; CDR3 protein: CASSEGQRHASMYTEAFF; CDR3 DNA: TGTGCCAGCAGCGAGGGACAGCGACACGCCTCGATGTACACTGAAGCTTTCTTT
J gene: TRBJ2-1; D gene: TRBD1; clone size: -; V gene: TRBV19; CDR3 protein: CASSMVAWDRALREQFF; CDR3 DNA: TGTGCCAGTAGTATGGTTGCTTGGGACAGGGCCCTCAGGGAGCAGTTCTTC
J gene: TRBJ2-7; D gene: -; clone size: -; V gene: TRBV28; CDR3 protein: CASGNPMSSTAQYF; CDR3 DNA: TGTGCCAGCGGCAACCCCATGTCCAGCACCGCGCAGTACTTC
J gene: TRBJ1-5; D gene: -; clone size: -; V gene: TRBV6-6; CDR3 protein: CASSAETLSQHF; CDR3 DNA: TGTGCCAGCAGTGCCGAAACGTTGTCCCAGCATTTT
J gene: TRBJ2-7; D gene: TRBD1; clone size: -; V gene: TRBV28; CDR3 protein: CASSLPGTGKDEQYF; CDR3 DNA: TGTGCCAGCAGTTTACCTGGGACAGGGAAGGACGAGCAGTACTTC
J gene: TRBJ2-3; D gene: -; clone size: -; V gene: TRBV11-2; CDR3 protein: CASRKSTDTQYF; CDR3 DNA: TGTGCCAGCAGAAAGAGCACAGATACGCAGTATTTT
J gene: TRBJ2-7; D gene: -; clone size: -; V gene: TRBV3-1/TRBV3-2; CDR3 protein: CASSQVAGAGEQYF; CDR3 DNA: TGTGCCAGCAGCCAAGTGGCAGGGGCCGGCGAGCAGTACTTC
J gene: TRBJ2-7; D gene: TRBD2; clone size: -; V gene: TRBV30; CDR3 protein: CAWSGTSGSAYEQYF; CDR3 DNA: TGTGCCTGGAGTGGGACTAGCGGGAGCGCCTACGAGCAGTACTTC
J gene: TRBJ2-1; D gene: TRBD2; clone size: -; V gene: TRBV30; CDR3 protein: CAWSVGLAGGPLFF; CDR3 DNA: TGTGCCTGGAGTGTAGGACTAGCGGGAGGGCCGTTGTTCTTC
J gene: TRBJ1-1; D gene: -; clone size: -; V gene: TRBV7-9; CDR3 protein: CASSNEQGFEAFF; CDR3 DNA: TGTGCCAGCAGCAACGAACAGGGTTTTGAAGCTTTCTTT
J gene: TRBJ1-2; D gene: -; clone size: -; V gene: TRBV27; CDR3 protein: CASSFRFTQPGQRNYGYTF; CDR3 DNA: TGTGCCAGCAGTTTCCGTTTCACTCAGCCGGGACAACGAAACTATGGCTACACCTTC
J gene: TRBJ2-3; D gene: -; clone size: -; V gene: TRBV19; CDR3 protein: CASIQTGTSTDTQYF; CDR3 DNA: TGTGCCAGTATTCAAACCGGGACTTCAACAGATACGCAGTATTTT
J gene: TRBJ1-2; D gene: -; clone size: -; V gene: TRBV20-1; CDR3 protein: CSASPTYGYTF; CDR3 DNA: TGCAGTGCTAGTCCAACCTATGGCTACACCTTC
J gene: TRBJ1-5; D gene: -; clone size: -; V gene: TRBV5-1; CDR3 protein: CASSLGGSNQPQHF; CDR3 DNA: TGCGCCAGCAGCTTGGGAGGGTCCAATCAGCCCCAGCATTTT
J gene: TRBJ1-1; D gene: -; clone size: -; V gene: TRBV19; CDR3 protein: CASSNYRDTEAFF; CDR3 DNA: TGTGCCAGTAGTAACTACAGGGACACTGAAGCTTTCTTT
J gene: TRBJ2-7; D gene: -; clone size: -; V gene: TRBV5-4; CDR3 protein: CASSLTASTYEQYF; CDR3 DNA: TGTGCCAGCAGCTTGACAGCGTCTACCTACGAGCAGTACTTC
J gene: TRBJ1-1; D gene: -; clone size: -; V gene: TRBV30; CDR3 protein: CAWSVGVGGEAFF; CDR3 DNA: TGTGCCTGGAGTGTGGGGGTCGGGGGTGAAGCTTTCTTT
J gene: TRBJ2-7; D gene: TRBD2; clone size: -; V gene: TRBV11-2; CDR3 protein: CASSYRTSGSRYEQYF; CDR3 DNA: TGTGCCAGCAGCTATCGGACTAGCGGGAGTAGGTACGAGCAGTACTTC
J gene: TRBJ2-5; D gene: -; clone size: -; V gene: TRBV5-4; CDR3 protein: CASSRLEKETQYF; CDR3 DNA: TGTGCCAGCAGCCGTTTAGAGAAAGAGACCCAGTACTTC
J gene: TRBJ1-2; D gene: TRBD1; clone size: -; V gene: TRBV3-1/TRBV3-2; CDR3 protein: CASSQRQGVGGYTF; CDR3 DNA: TGTGCCAGCAGCCAACGACAGGGGGTAGGTGGCTACACCTTC
J gene: TRBJ2-5; D gene: -; clone size: -; V gene: TRBV15; CDR3 protein: CATSARDLQETQYF; CDR3 DNA: TGTGCCACCAGCGCCCGGGACTTGCAAGAGACCCAGTACTTC
J gene: TRBJ2-1; D gene: TRBD2; clone size: -; V gene: TRBV7-9; CDR3 protein: CASSVTAGGHFEQFF; CDR3 DNA: TGTGCCAGCAGCGTTACAGCGGGAGGGCACTTTGAGCAGTTCTTC
J gene: TRBJ2-7; D gene: TRBD1; clone size: -; V gene: TRBV27; CDR3 protein: CASSVDRGVGEQYF; CDR3 DNA: TGTGCCAGCAGTGTCGACAGGGGGGTTGGCGAGCAGTACTTC
J gene: TRBJ1-1; D gene: -; clone size: -; V gene: TRBV1; CDR3 protein: CTSSPPGVNTEAFF; CDR3 DNA: TGCACCAGCAGCCCCCCGGGGGTCAACACTGAAGCTTTCTTT
J gene: TRBJ1-5; D gene: -; clone size: -; V gene: TRBV15; CDR3 protein: CATSRDGSNQPQHF; CDR3 DNA: TGTGCCACCAGCAGAGATGGTAGCAATCAGCCCCAGCATTTT
J gene: TRBJ2-1; D gene: -; clone size: -; V gene: TRBV29-1; CDR3 protein: CSVEGTQGGINEQFF; CDR3 DNA: TGCAGCGTTGAAGGAACACAGGGGGGGATCAATGAGCAGTTCTTC
J gene: TRBJ1-3; D gene: -; clone size: -; V gene: TRBV7-2; CDR3 protein: CASSSPVSGNTIYF; CDR3 DNA: TGTGCCAGCAGCTCGCCGGTCTCTGGAAACACCATATATTTT
J gene: TRBJ1-1; D gene: -; clone size: -; V gene: TRBV11-2; CDR3 protein: CASSGGAEAFF; CDR3 DNA: TGTGCCAGCAGCGGAGGCGCTGAAGCTTTCTTT
J gene: TRBJ1-5; D gene: -; clone size: -; V gene: TRBV19; CDR3 protein: CASSTGRNNQPQHF; CDR3 DNA: TGTGCCAGTAGTACGGGGCGGAATAATCAGCCCCAGCATTTT
J gene: TRBJ2-1; D gene: -; clone size: -; V gene: TRBV20-1; CDR3 protein: CSASRDGNYNEQFF; CDR3 DNA: TGCAGTGCTAGTAGAGACGGGAACTACAATGAGCAGTTCTTC
J gene: TRBJ1-6; D gene: -; clone size: -; V gene: TRBV5-4; CDR3 protein: CASSSRVYNSPLHF; CDR3 DNA: TGTGCCAGCAGCTCCAGGGTGTATAATTCACCCCTCCACTTT
J gene: TRBJ2-3; D gene: -; clone size: -; V gene: TRBV7-9; CDR3 protein: CASSLEAASTDTQYF; CDR3 DNA: TGTGCCAGCAGCTTAGAGGCGGCAAGCACAGATACGCAGTATTTT
J gene: TRBJ2-3; D gene: TRBD1; clone size: once; V gene: TRBV4-1; CDR3 protein: CASSLRQGPDTQYF; CDR3 DNA: TGCGCCAGCAGCTTACGACAGGGCCCAGATACGCAGTATTTT
J gene: TRBJ2-2; D gene: -; clone size: -; V gene: TRBV30; CDR3 protein: CAWSPGWGGELFF; CDR3 DNA: TGTGCCTGGAGCCCAGGATGGGGTGGGGAGCTGTTTTTT
J gene: TRBJ2-3; D gene: -; clone size: -; V gene: TRBV2; CDR3 protein: CASRGGQNTQYF; CDR3 DNA: TGTGCCAGCAGGGGGGGACAAAATACGCAGTATTTT
J gene: TRBJ1-1; D gene: -; clone size: -; V gene: TRBV9; CDR3 protein: CASSVAGGISGTEAFF; CDR3 DNA: TGTGCCAGCAGCGTAGCTGGGGGGATTTCGGGGACTGAAGCTTTCTTT
J gene: TRBJ1-5; D gene: -; clone size: -; V gene: TRBV15; CDR3 protein: CATRSVAGNQPQHF; CDR3 DNA: TGTGCCACCAGGTCCGTGGCAGGCAATCAGCCCCAGCATTTT
J gene: TRBJ2-3; D gene: -; clone size: -; V gene: TRBV19; CDR3 protein: CASSIGDTQYF; CDR3 DNA: TGTGCCAGTAGTATAGGAGATACGCAGTATTTT
J gene: TRBJ2-2; D gene: TRBD1; clone size: -; V gene: TRBV7-8; CDR3 protein: CASSLATGGTGELFF; CDR3 DNA: TGTGCCAGCAGCTTAGCGACAGGGGGTACGGGGGAGCTGTTTTTT
J gene: TRBJ2-3; D gene: -; clone size: -; V gene: TRBV27; CDR3 protein: CASTNPYTDTQYF; CDR3 DNA: TGTGCCAGCACTAACCCATACACAGATACGCAGTATTTT
J gene: TRBJ2-2; D gene: -; clone size: -; V gene: TRBV24-1; CDR3 protein: CASGPRGSNTGELFF; CDR3 DNA: TGTGCCTCGGGCCCGAGGGGCTCGAACACCGGGGAGCTGTTTTTT
J gene: TRBJ1-4; D gene: -; clone size: -; V gene: TRBV19; CDR3 protein: CASSIDLNEKLFF; CDR3 DNA: TGTGCCAGTAGTATTGACCTAAATGAAAAACTGTTTTTT
J gene: TRBJ2-2; D gene: TRBD2; clone size: -; V gene: TRBV10-3; CDR3 protein: CAIREVASGGTGELFF; CDR3 DNA: TGTGCCATCAGGGAGGTGGCTAGCGGGGGCACCGGGGAGCTGTTTTTT
J gene: TRBJ1-2; D gene: -; clone size: few; V gene: TRBV7-2; CDR3 protein: CASSLTVYGYTF; CDR3 DNA: TGTGCCAGCAGCTTGACAGTCTATGGCTACACCTTC
J gene: TRBJ2-3; D gene: -; clone size: -; V gene: TRBV2; CDR3 protein: CASSVEGLSTDTQYF; CDR3 DNA: TGTGCCAGCAGTGTAGAGGGTCTCAGCACAGATACGCAGTATTTT
J gene: TRBJ1-6; D gene: -; clone size: -; V gene: TRBV30; CDR3 protein: CAWSRDHNSPLHF; CDR3 DNA: TGTGCCTGGAGTAGGGACCATAATTCACCCCTCCACTTT